This TCR beta chain was sequenced in a study of blood T cell repertoires in COVID-19. CDR1 KGHSH and CDR2 LQKENI come from the germline V gene. CDR3 size: 14 residues. V lost 5 bases to trimming and J lost 5 bases; unmatched junction nucleotides: 7. Clones were sequenced by immunoSEQ multiplex PCR, and TCRdb holds only the in-frame ones, with some missing. In the table there are around 290,000 clones, 86% of which are singletons. Seattle patients were enrolled during active infection and followed longitudinally. Sequences were obtained from peripheral blood. The chain has TRBV18 and TRBJ1-1, with 8 positions matching TRBD1. The source of this sequence is a woman between 65 and 79 years old with COVID-19, enrolled during active disease. In DNA, the CDR3 is TGTGCCAGCTCATCCGGACAGGGATGGACTGAAGCTTTCTTT. Translating gives CASSSGQGWTEAFF.